The present entry profiles one T cell receptor beta chain with its context. This clone was recorded once. It has no known antigen specificity. Qualities for individual bases were not recorded, and no much larger clone is one base off. From the cysteine up to the phenylalanine, the CDR3 has a length of 15 residues. Of all the DNA, just the CDR3 is kept, 45 bases in frame from base 1. Taken from the germline V gene, the CDR1 and CDR2 loops are SGHRS and YFSETQ. The germline ends are 16 bases apart after V is trimmed by 7 bases and J by 2 bases. The record originates from a study of blood T cell repertoires in COVID-19 (dated by TCRdb to about 2020). Notes on the research overall: Samples covering the acute and convalescent phases of COVID-19 were provided by collaborators in the United States, Italy and Spain. Subjects who had been exposed to COVID-19, were actively infected with it, or had recovered from it provided the deeply sampled blood TCRbeta repertoires that made up the dataset. The samples were drawn from two sources: the first 160 participants of the ongoing ImmuneRACE study, and 950 to 1,500 subjects contributed by 6 global collaborators. The repertoires were released in a freely available public database intended as a resource for research on the immune response to SARS-CoV-2. Where HLA class I and class II types were available, the types were taken from metadata supplied by the sample provider, not from assay-based typing. The prospective study material was composed of cDNA or gDNA derived from T cells, B-cell-depleted T cells, or PBMCs. A de-identified subject ID, COVID-19 status, age in years and sex were almost always included in the sample metadata.

Broader findings and caveats from the paper: How much clinical and demographic metadata was included differed by source and by participant, and the metadata was provided uncurated.

Each collaborating institution followed its own protocols to collect whole blood in K2EDTA tubes. For TCRbeta analysis, collaborator samples were shipped as frozen whole blood, as isolated PBMCs, or as DNA extracted from either sample type. TCRbeta CDR3 regions were amplified from genomic DNA by means of the immunoSEQ Assay, a bias-controlled multiplex PCR. As for the authors' bioinformatics: Within the assay, amplification of reference gene primers was used to estimate how many nucleated cells each sample contained. To quantify the absolute abundance of each unique TCRbeta CDR3 rearrangement, sequence reads were collapsed and filtered. For each sample, productive Simpson clonality was calculated as the square root of Simpson's diversity index over productive rearrangements. Imported from immuneACCESS, the table was reduced by TCRdb to in-frame sequences with V and J called. These copies leave out some clones; in studies compared against another copy, an unresolved V gene accounts for under half, and the cause of the remainder is not known. V, J and clone size reflect that table, while D and trimming were determined from the DNA. Present in this sample are roughly 60,000 clones, 65% to 90% of which were seen just once. More than 9.5% of the sample comes from the top ten.

This clonotype originated in a human donor in a cohort sampled during active COVID-19. The chain is encoded by TRBV5-1 joined to TRBJ2-1, with TRBD2 perhaps the D gene, on 7 matching bases. The sample was peripheral blood. In nucleotides, the sequence is TGCGCCAGCGCCCCGGGGGGCAGAACCTACAATGAGCAGTTCTTC. It is translated as CASAPGGRTYNEQFF.